These T cell receptor beta chains were read from a single sample in a study of T cells in localized non-small cell lung cancer. Only in-frame clones appear in the TCRdb table, and some are missing; sequencing was by immunoSEQ multiplex PCR. Of 15,000 to 20,000 clones listed, around 80% are singletons. The sample was peripheral blood, taken before any cancer treatment. Receptors originate from a male donor aged 60 or older with stage I lung adenocarcinoma. The CDR3 runs from the conserved cysteine through the conserved F or W. Fields, in order: clone size, V gene, J gene, CDR3 protein. Clone size is shown for a subset of rows, as once, few, many or a class of expanded clone.

>once|TRBV19|TRBJ2-2
CASRGVINTGELFF
>-|TRBV18|TRBJ1-5
CASSPINGPQPQHF
>-|TRBV10-3|TRBJ2-7
CAISGFSYEQYF
>once|TRBV7-9|TRBJ2-3
CASSFGLAGVVTDTQYF
>once|TRBV5-5|TRBJ1-1
CASSLVLTEAFF
>once|TRBV4-2|TRBJ1-4
CASSQDPRTTNEKLFF
>few|TRBV29-1|TRBJ2-7
CSVSGGISYEQYF
>few|TRBV7-3|TRBJ1-1
CASSSGTGVGNTEAFF
>-|TRBV5-1|TRBJ2-7
CASSFKTGGYEQYF
>once|TRBV11-2|TRBJ1-1
CASSPTGREMNTEAFF
>-|TRBV6-4|TRBJ2-1
CASSESLSKEQFF
>-|TRBV28|TRBJ2-6
CASSSPSRANVLTF
>-|TRBV9|TRBJ1-1
CASSVDTGYSVTEAFF
>few|TRBV6-1|TRBJ1-3
CASSEDGSSGNTIYF
>-|TRBV7-2|TRBJ1-1
CASSFGSGTEAFF
>-|TRBV7-6|TRBJ1-2
CASSFSLLEQGDGYTF
>-|TRBV10-2|TRBJ2-1
CASGVSYNEQFF
>-|TRBV30|TRBJ1-4
CAWSPRDRGVSEEKLFF
>-|TRBV4-1|TRBJ2-6
CASSHLYSSGANVLTF
>few|TRBV19|TRBJ2-2
CASRGTGVAGELFF
>-|TRBV6-5|TRBJ2-7
CASSRGASSYEQYF
>-|TRBV7-9|TRBJ2-1
CASSSQRAGGKNEQFF
>-|TRBV18|TRBJ2-3
CASSPPSDVNTDTQYF
>-|TRBV6-5|TRBJ2-7
CASGYEQYF
>-|TRBV29-1|TRBJ2-7
CSVGSSYEQYF
>few|TRBV30|TRBJ1-2
CAWSPRGQGVLYGYTF
>-|TRBV11-2|TRBJ2-1
CASSPRQGGHEQFF
>-|TRBV6-6|TRBJ2-2
CASSYGAVNTGELFF
>-|TRBV7-8|TRBJ1-4
CASSFRGGLGEKLFF